The next 5 T cell receptor beta chains were all read from a single sample in a study of cytomegalovirus exposure and HLA in healthy donors. PCR amplification relied on 60 Vbeta primers (plus 13 Jbeta primers). Here immunoSEQ multiplex PCR was the method, and the copy in TCRdb shows in-frame clones only, minus some. The sample has around 130,000 clones, 65% to 85% seen once. Sequencing was performed on PBMCs. The receptors were gathered from a man between 50 and 59 years old in good health and CMV-seronegative.

This clone has only one observation. This chain links TRBV12-5 with TRBJ1-2, with D possibly matching TRBD1 (5 bases). The CDR3 is 14 amino acids. The germline V gene has CDR1 LGHNT and CDR2 FRNRAP. V shed 6 bases and J shed 2 bases, with 13 bases lying between them. CDR3 nucleotide sequence: TGTGCTAGTGGGTTTCAGGGTCGGAACTATGGCTACACCTTC. Its protein product is CASGFQGRNYGYTF.

The J gene is TRBJ2-4, the V gene TRBV27; 8 bases line up with TRBD2. V lost 6 bases, J lost 8 bases, and 9 bases stayed unmatched. Germline CDR1 reads MNHEY; CDR2 reads SMNVEV (reference sequence). This CDR3 has 14 residues. CDR3 region: CASSGRDFGDIQYF. Written as DNA, the CDR3 is TGTGCCAGCAGCGGGAGGGACTTTGGGGACATTCAGTACTTC.

This clone has only a few counts. The chain is built from TRBV5-1 and TRBJ2-7; 7 nucleotides line up with TRBD2. CDR3 length: 15 amino acids. Germline CDR1 reads SGHRS; CDR2 reads YFSETQ. The trim removed 4 bases at V and 0 bases at J, leaving 7 bases unmatched. DNA for the CDR3: TGCGCCAGCAGCGAGGCAGCGGGGTCCTCCTACGAGCAGTACTTC. Translated: CASSEAAGSSYEQYF.

V and J are TRBV9 and TRBJ1-4; 11 bases map to TRBD1. Germline CDR1 reads SGDLS; CDR2 reads YYNGEE. V shed 0 bases and J 7 bases; nucleotides not matched to a gene: 2. This CDR3 spans 15 amino acids. This CDR3 reads CASSVGDRGTEKLFF. The CDR3 region has the DNA TGTGCCAGCAGCGTAGGGGACAGGGGGACTGAAAAACTGTTTTTT.

This clone was recorded once. This rearrangement joins TRBV6-5 to TRBJ2-2; D is possibly TRBD2 (5 bases). Germline lookup yields CDR1 MNHEY and CDR2 SVGAGI. The CDR3 length is 14 residues. V was shortened by 6 bases and J by 5 bases, with 13 bases between the two germline ends. This CDR3 is CASRRVLGTGELFF. CDR3 coding DNA: TGTGCCAGCAGACGGGTACTAGGGACCGGGGAGCTGTTTTTT.